A selection of T cell receptor beta chains follows, all from one sample in a study of blood T cell repertoires in COVID-19. Libraries were prepared by immunoSEQ multiplex PCR; TCRdb keeps only in-frame clonotypes and omits some of them. The sample includes about 150,000 clones, about nine tenths of them seen just once. Sequenced: peripheral blood. These receptors came from a man aged 18 to 29 with COVID-19, enrolled during active disease. Each CDR3 is given with its conserved first and last residue. A D gene is named only where the DNA matches it firmly. The size of a clone is reported for some rows only, either as once, few or many, or as a class for expanded clones.

TRBJ2-1,TRBV28,-,-,CASSLVLPPQFF,TGTGCCAGCAGTTTAGTCCTTCCCCCCCAGTTCTTC
TRBJ2-1,TRBV5-3,-,-,CARSLVRLAYNEQFF,TGTGCCAGAAGCTTGGTGAGACTAGCCTACAATGAGCAGTTCTTC
TRBJ1-3,TRBV11-3,TRBD1,-,CASSRDREENTIYF,TGTGCCAGCAGCAGGGACAGGGAAGAAAACACCATATATTTT
TRBJ1-2,TRBV19,-,-,CASSILKPGDYGYTF,TGTGCCAGTAGTATTCTTAAACCAGGGGACTATGGCTACACCTTC
TRBJ1-1,TRBV5-5,-,-,CASSLIVDRARTEAFF,TGTGCCAGCAGCCTCATAGTCGACAGAGCGCGCACTGAAGCTTTCTTT
TRBJ2-1,TRBV18,TRBD2,-,CASSSATSGKYNEQFF,TGTGCCAGCTCATCGGCGACTAGCGGGAAATACAATGAGCAGTTCTTC
TRBJ1-3,TRBV30,-,few,CAWSKGDGGNTIYF,TGTGCCTGGAGTAAGGGGGATGGAGGAAACACCATATATTTT
TRBJ2-7,TRBV13,TRBD1,once,CASSLWGTGGYYEQYF,TGTGCCAGCAGCTTATGGGGGACAGGGGGTTACTACGAGCAGTACTTC
TRBJ2-1,TRBV7-9,TRBD2,-,CASSLGGLAGALAFF,TGTGCCAGCAGCTTAGGGGGACTAGCGGGAGCTCTGGCGTTCTTC
TRBJ2-2,TRBV5-1,TRBD1,-,CASSWTGGAFGTGELFF,TGCGCCAGCAGCTGGACAGGGGGTGCATTTGGGACCGGGGAGCTGTTTTTT
TRBJ2-7,TRBV7-8,TRBD2,-,CASSLVAGGPTYEQYF,TGTGCCAGCAGCTTAGTCGCGGGAGGCCCAACCTACGAGCAGTACTTC
TRBJ2-3,TRBV10-1,-,-,CASGPGLHTDTQYF,TGCGCCAGCGGTCCGGGACTTCACACAGATACGCAGTATTTT
TRBJ1-5,TRBV23-1,-,once,CASSQFRVGYGNQPQHF,TGCGCCAGCAGTCAATTTCGGGTCGGTTACGGGAATCAGCCCCAGCATTTT
TRBJ2-1,TRBV3-1/TRBV3-2,TRBD2,-,CASSQVGTSYRDYNEQFF,TGTGCCAGCAGCCAAGTGGGGACTAGCTACAGGGATTACAATGAGCAGTTCTTC
TRBJ2-7,TRBV10-3,TRBD1,once,CAIRTGTGGYEQYF,TGTGCCATCAGGACCGGGACAGGGGGCTACGAGCAGTACTTC
TRBJ2-1,TRBV4-3,-,-,CASSQDPMAGEQFF,TGCGCCAGCAGCCAAGACCCCATGGCAGGTGAGCAGTTCTTC
TRBJ2-7,TRBV9,-,-,CASSPGRGSYEQYF,TGTGCCAGCAGCCCCGGCCGGGGCTCCTACGAGCAGTACTTC
TRBJ1-6,TRBV27,-,-,CASSSLAFGAGSYNSPLHF,TGTGCCAGCAGCTCCCTGGCCTTTGGGGCGGGGTCCTATAATTCACCCCTCCACTTT
TRBJ1-2,TRBV7-2,TRBD1,-,CASSLTGASQGYTF,TGTGCCAGCAGCTTAACAGGGGCTTCTCAAGGCTACACCTTC
TRBJ2-1,TRBV9,-,-,CASSVPGNEQFF,TGTGCCAGCAGCGTCCCCGGGAATGAGCAGTTCTTC
TRBJ2-1,TRBV20-1,-,-,CSAPAWNEQFF,TGCAGTGCCCCTGCGTGGAATGAGCAGTTCTTC
TRBJ1-5,TRBV19,TRBD1,few,CASSTGGDRGYQPQHF,TGTGCCAGTAGTACCGGGGGGGACAGGGGTTATCAGCCCCAGCATTTT
TRBJ2-7,TRBV5-6,TRBD2,-,CASSSGGLISYEQYF,TGTGCCAGCAGCTCGGGGGGACTTATCTCCTACGAGCAGTACTTC
TRBJ1-3,TRBV2,-,-,CASWDTSSGNTIYF,TGTGCCAGCTGGGACACCAGCTCTGGAAACACCATATATTTT
TRBJ2-1,TRBV5-1,TRBD2,-,CASSSTSGAGNEQFF,TGCGCCAGCAGTTCGACTAGCGGGGCGGGGAATGAGCAGTTCTTC
TRBJ2-1,TRBV18,-,-,CASSLSRSSYNEQFF,TGTGCCAGCTCCCTGAGCCGGAGCTCCTACAATGAGCAGTTCTTC
TRBJ2-5,TRBV18,TRBD2,-,CASSPDTLLAGGPSVGETQYF,TGTGCCAGCTCACCGGACACCCTCCTAGCGGGAGGGCCGAGTGTAGGAGAGACCCAGTACTTC
TRBJ1-1,TRBV7-8,-,-,CASSSRDTNFGAEAFF,TGTGCCAGCAGCTCCCGGGACACCAATTTTGGGGCTGAAGCTTTCTTT
TRBJ1-1,TRBV12-3/TRBV12-4,-,-,CASSLAINTEAFF,TGTGCCAGCAGCTTGGCCATTAACACTGAAGCTTTCTTT
TRBJ2-1,TRBV9,-,-,CASSSGSSYNEQFF,TGTGCCAGCAGCTCCGGGAGTTCCTACAATGAGCAGTTCTTC
TRBJ1-3,TRBV9,-,once,CASSVGRGHSTSKGHSGNTIYF,TGTGCCAGCAGCGTAGGGAGGGGCCACTCTACCTCCAAGGGGCACTCTGGAAACACCATATATTTT
TRBJ2-2,TRBV5-1,-,-,CASRDGTLNTGELFF,TGCGCCAGCCGGGACGGGACATTGAACACCGGGGAGCTGTTTTTT
TRBJ2-3,TRBV24-1,TRBD2,-,CATSDLQTSGSESSTDTQYF,TGTGCCACCAGTGATTTGCAAACTAGCGGGAGTGAGTCGAGCACAGATACGCAGTATTTT
TRBJ1-2,TRBV29-1,-,-,CSVEGAIFPGYTF,TGCAGCGTTGAGGGGGCGATCTTCCCTGGCTACACCTTC
TRBJ2-3,TRBV6-5,TRBD2,-,CASRVTSGSTDTQYF,TGTGCCAGCAGGGTGACTAGCGGTAGCACAGATACGCAGTATTTT
TRBJ2-1,TRBV12-3/TRBV12-4,-,once,CASSQGAVNEQFF,TGTGCCAGCAGTCAGGGTGCGGTCAATGAGCAGTTCTTC
TRBJ1-2,TRBV7-9,-,-,CASSPSGSYGYTF,TGTGCCAGCAGCCCTAGTGGGTCCTATGGCTACACCTTC
TRBJ1-1,TRBV19,-,-,CASSNRMNTEAFF,TGTGCCAGTAGTAACAGGATGAACACTGAAGCTTTCTTT
TRBJ2-7,TRBV6-2/TRBV6-3,TRBD2,-,CASSEAGLARWGEQYF,TGTGCCAGCAGCGAAGCAGGACTAGCGCGCTGGGGGGAGCAGTACTTC
TRBJ2-7,TRBV5-1,-,-,CASSLGQSYEQYF,TGCGCCAGCAGCTTGGGACAGAGCTACGAGCAGTACTTC
TRBJ2-7,TRBV18,TRBD2,few,CASSPLSGSGNEQYF,TGTGCCAGCTCACCACTTAGCGGGAGCGGAAACGAGCAGTACTTC
TRBJ1-5,TRBV28,-,-,CASSFQGSVSNQPQHF,TGTGCCAGCAGTTTTCAGGGTTCTGTTAGCAATCAGCCCCAGCATTTT
TRBJ2-7,TRBV5-1,-,-,CASRQGFMDEQYF,TGCGCCAGCCGCCAGGGGTTTATGGACGAGCAGTACTTC
TRBJ2-7,TRBV27,-,few,CAAAVGPHLREQYF,TGTGCCGCAGCAGTGGGCCCGCACCTCCGCGAGCAGTACTTC
TRBJ2-2,TRBV2,-,-,CASTQQGDSNTGELFF,TGTGCCAGCACTCAACAGGGCGACTCGAACACCGGGGAGCTGTTTTTT